These 18 T cell receptor beta chains were all obtained from the same sample, sequenced in a study of cytomegalovirus exposure and HLA in healthy donors. Primers: 60 Vbeta forward and 13 Jbeta reverse. The data were produced by immunoSEQ multiplex PCR, yet TCRdb's version contains in-frame clones alone and is incomplete. This table holds tens of thousands of clones, less than 80% found once. Sequenced input: PBMCs. The receptors were sampled from a woman between 40 and 50 years old in good health and CMV-seronegative.

This chain links TRBV9 with TRBJ2-7; 10 bases align to TRBD2. Per germline, CDR1 SGDLS and CDR2 YYNGEE. After removal of 1 base from V and 0 bases from J, the junction contained 1 base not matched to a gene. The CDR3 is made up of 15 amino acids. The DNA of the CDR3 is TGTGCCAGCAGCGTATCTAGCGGGAGCTCCTACGAGCAGTACTTC. The encoded protein is CASSVSSGSSYEQYF.

This chain joins TRBV25-1 and TRBJ2-5, with D maybe TRBD1 (6 bases). TRBJ2-7 explains the end of the DNA better; the J call may be wrong. CDR1 and CDR2 from the germline V gene are MGHDK and SYGVNS. The CDR3 is made up of 13 amino acids. The CDR3 protein is CASRGQTIYEQYF. DNA of the CDR3: TGTGCCAGCAGAGGACAGACCATCTACGAGCAGTACTTC.

The rearrangement uses TRBV7-2 and TRBJ1-3; D uncertain. V gave up 1 base and J gave up 2 bases, with 6 bases separating them. The CDR3 spans 14 residues. Germline V gene data show CDR1 as SGHTA and CDR2 as FQGNSA. The CDR3: CASSLGSAGNTIYF. The CDR3 region has the DNA TGTGCCAGCAGCTTAGGGTCAGCTGGAAACACCATATATTTT.

The chain carries TRBV5-1 and TRBJ2-3; 7 bases match TRBD2. Germline values: CDR1 SGHRS, CDR2 YFSETQ. CDR3 length: 15 amino acids. With 3 bases clipped from V and 0 bases from J, the junction kept 4 bases outside the gene matches. The CDR3 nucleotides read TGCGCCAGCAGCTCGAGGACTAGTAGCACAGATACGCAGTATTTT. This sequence encodes CASSSRTSSTDTQYF.

The CDR3 loop is CASSSPGGAEAFF. The CDR3 nucleotides are TGCGCCAGCTCATCTCCGGGAGGGGCTGAAGCTTTCTTT. This sequence joins TRBV5-1 and TRBJ1-1; TRBD1 might be the D (5 bases). Germline V gene data show CDR1 as SGHRS and CDR2 as YFSETQ. Trimming took 7 bases from V and 6 from J, leaving 16 bases between them. The CDR3 spans 13 residues.

The chain couples TRBV28 to TRBJ1-5, with D possibly being TRBD1 (6 bases). CDR3 size: 18 residues. Germline V gene sequence: CDR1 MDHEN, CDR2 SYDVKM. V was cut by 6 bases and J by 0 bases, with 21 bases left in between. The CDR3 DNA sequence: TGTGCCAGCAGCCCGTTATCGGACAGACCTTATAGCAATCAGCCCCAGCATTTT. As protein: CASSPLSDRPYSNQPQHF.

This clone came up a few times. The J gene is TRBJ2-1, the V gene TRBV4-3, with TRBD2 as a possible D gene (6 bases). V dropped 2 bases and J dropped 3 bases, with 14 bases sitting between them. The CDR3 has 16 residues. From germline, CDR1 is LGHNA and CDR2 YSLEER. CDR3 residues: CASSQSIREYYNEQFF. CDR3 DNA: TGCGCCAGCAGCCAATCCATCCGGGAGTACTACAATGAGCAGTTCTTC.

V is TRBV28 and J is TRBJ2-7; 7 nucleotides align to TRBD1. The length of the CDR3 is 15 residues. The V gene end was trimmed by 5 bases and the J gene end by 5 bases; junction bases not matched to a gene: 12. Looked up from germline, CDR1 is MDHEN and CDR2 is SYDVKM. This CDR3 reads CASSVVSGQIHEQYF. CDR3 DNA: TGTGCCAGCAGTGTTGTCTCGGGACAGATCCACGAGCAGTACTTC.

The chain joins TRBV19 to TRBJ2-1; D may be TRBD2 (6 bases). The ends were cut back, 0 bases at V and 0 bases at J, with 9 bases in the middle. Germline-derived CDR1 and CDR2 are LNHDA and SQIVND (reference sequence). CDR3 length equals 16 residues. CDR3 protein: CASSIDRGSSYNEQFF. In DNA, the CDR3 is TGTGCCAGTAGTATAGATCGGGGGAGCTCCTACAATGAGCAGTTCTTC.

The chain recombines TRBV14 with TRBJ2-7; D not certain. V lost 5 bases to trimming and J lost 4 bases, with 6 bases between them. Germline V gene lookup returns CDR1 SGHDN and CDR2 FVKESK. This CDR3 is 11 amino acids long. CDR3 in amino acids: CASSVEYEQYF. The CDR3 DNA reads as TGTGCCAGCAGCGTTGAGTACGAGCAGTACTTC.

The chain carries TRBV6-5 and TRBJ2-3; TRBD2 matches 10 bases. Trimming at V came to 4 bases and at J to 5 bases, leaving 9 bases not matched to a gene. CDR1 and CDR2 from the germline V gene are MNHEY and SVGAGI. There are 16 residues in the CDR3. The CDR3 coding sequence is TGTGCCAGCAGTTCCGACGAAAGACTAGCGGGAGATACGCAGTATTTT. Protein sequence: CASSSDERLAGDTQYF.

This clone was found a few times. The rearrangement links TRBV7-9 to TRBJ1-5; TRBD1 is a possible D gene (6 bases). Germline loops: CDR1 SEHNR, CDR2 FQNEAQ (reference sequence). CDR3 length: 12 amino acids. The germline V and J ends were trimmed by 1 base and 9 bases, with 7 bases remaining between them. In DNA, the CDR3 is TGTGCCAGCAGCTTAGAACAGGGGCCCCAGCATTTT. It yields the protein CASSLEQGPQHF.

The chain combines TRBV5-1 with TRBJ2-3; 9 positions agree with TRBD2. The CDR3 is made up of 15 amino acids. Germline trimming cut 2 bases from V and 3 bases from J; bases unmatched to any gene: 4. Germline CDR1 and CDR2: SGHRS and YFSETQ. This CDR3 reads CASSFLAGRTDTQYF. CDR3 coding DNA: TGCGCCAGCAGCTTCCTAGCGGGGCGGACAGATACGCAGTATTTT.

The chain joins TRBV9 to TRBJ1-5; 8 nucleotides agree with TRBD1. The V and J ends lost 3 bases and 4 bases, in that order; junction bases with no gene match: 6. Germline V gene lookup returns CDR1 SGDLS and CDR2 YYNGEE. This CDR3 region has 15 residues. The CDR3 sequence: CASSETGQGNQPQHF. The CDR3 bases are TGTGCCAGCAGCGAAACAGGACAGGGTAATCAGCCCCAGCATTTT.

The V call is TRBV28, the J call TRBJ2-7; possibly TRBD1 for D (5 bases). The length of the CDR3 is 11 residues. Germline values: CDR1 MDHEN, CDR2 SYDVKM. V lost 8 bases, J lost 3 bases, and 8 bases lay in between. The CDR3 DNA is TGTGCCAGCGCGACAGTCTACGAGCAGTACTTC. It translates to CASATVYEQYF.

This sequence joins TRBV27 and TRBJ1-2; a weak D match, TRBD1 (5 bases). CDR1 MNHEY and CDR2 SMNVEV come from the germline V gene (reference sequence). The CDR3 totals 11 residues. CDR3 sequence reads: CASQFRGGYTF. The CDR3 nucleotides read TGTGCTTCTCAGTTTAGGGGTGGCTACACCTTC.

The rearrangement links TRBV28 to TRBJ2-6, with 10 bases aligning to TRBD2. Germline assignment: CDR1 MDHEN and CDR2 SYDVKM. There are 15 residues in the CDR3. Germline trimming cut 1 base from V and 12 bases from J; bases unmatched to any gene: 6. The CDR3 here is CASSLSSGRSVVLTF. In DNA, the CDR3 is TGTGCCAGCAGTTTATCTAGCGGGAGATCAGTCGTCCTGACTTTC.

The CDR3 here is CASSYSGLAGEQYF. In DNA form, the CDR3 reads TGTGCCAGCAGTTACTCGGGACTAGCGGGTGAGCAGTACTTC. The genes are TRBV6-5 and TRBJ2-7, with 12 bases lining up with TRBD2. The CDR3 consists of 14 residues. Germline lookup yields CDR1 MNHEY and CDR2 SVGAGI. V gave up 0 bases and J gave up 7 bases; unmatched junction bases: 1.